The 23 T cell receptor beta chains below were found in one sample sequenced in a study of early T cells in non-severe SARS-CoV-2 infection. TCRdb reprocessed the 5' RACE reads via MiXCR and lists one record per CDR3 protein. This sample has about 61,000 distinct CDR3 sequences, with 10% to 12% found just once. The sequencing sample was made of whole blood. The receptors derive from an adult who was a healthcare worker with PCR-confirmed SARS-CoV-2 infection or an uninfected control (not recorded which).

This clonotype came up a few times. The V and J genes are TRBV2 and TRBJ1-4; 8 bases fit TRBD1. Germline values: CDR1 SNHLY, CDR2 FYNNEI. V was clipped by 8 bases and J by 2 bases; unmatched bases: 7. The CDR3 runs 15 residues. CDR3 bases: TGTGCCAGCCTCGGCCGGACAGGGACTAATGAAAAACTGTTTTTT. This encodes CASLGRTGTNEKLFF. Full variable domain (outside the CDR3, taken from reference TRBV2 and TRBJ1-4): EPEVTQTPSHQVTQMGQEVILRCVPISNHLYFYWYRQILGQKVEFLVSFYNNEISEKSEIFDDQFSVERPDGSNFTLKIRSTKLEDSAMYFCASLGRTGTNEKLFFGSGTQLSVL.

This clonotype came up a few times. V and J are TRBV7-2 and TRBJ2-5; TRBD2 agrees at 11 bases. Germline trimming cut 5 bases from V and 5 bases from J; bases unmatched to any gene: 7. Per the germline V gene, CDR1 is SGHTA and CDR2 is FQGNSA. The CDR3 spans 15 residues. The CDR3 DNA reads as TGTGCCAGCAGCGGTAGCGGGGGGGCTTGGGAGACCCAGTACTTC. Amino acid sequence: CASSGSGGAWETQYF.

This clonotype was counted at least ten times. The chain links TRBV12-3 or TRBV12-4 to TRBJ2-1; D remains unclear. V gave up 6 bases and J gave up 1 base, with 10 bases separating them. This CDR3 spans 14 amino acids. CDR3 in amino acids: CASRHYLSYNEQFF. In DNA, the CDR3 is TGTGCCAGCAGGCACTACCTTTCCTACAATGAGCAGTTCTTC.

J is TRBJ1-4 and V is TRBV27; D is ambiguous. Trimming cost V 5 bases and J 6 bases, with 13 bases left between them. The CDR3 runs 14 residues. Germline lookup yields CDR1 MNHEY and CDR2 SMNVEV (reference sequence). For the CDR3, the DNA is TGTGCCAGCAGTAGATCCTACGGAGATGAAAAACTGTTTTTT. It translates to CASSRSYGDEKLFF. Drawing the rest from reference TRBV27 and TRBJ1-4, the complete variable domain is EAQVTQNPRYLITVTGKKLTVTCSQNMNHEYMSWYRQDPGLGLRQIYYSMNVEVTDKGDVPEGYKVSRKEKRNFPLILESPSPNQTSLYFCASSRSYGDEKLFFGSGTQLSVL.

The chain combines TRBV29-1 with TRBJ2-3, with 10 bases that match TRBD1. The CDR3 runs 14 residues. CDR1 is SQVTM, CDR2 ANQGSEA, per germline. The V segment lost 7 bases and the J segment 4 bases; nucleotides outside the gene matches: 8. The CDR3 loop is CSADGQGGADTQYF. The CDR3 DNA sequence: TGCAGCGCTGACGGACAGGGGGGAGCAGATACGCAGTATTTT.

The chain recombines TRBV5-1 with TRBJ2-7; tentative D call: TRBD1 (5 bases). This CDR3 spans 15 amino acids. Germline V gene lookup returns CDR1 SGHRS and CDR2 YFSETQ. V was shortened by 3 bases and J by 2 bases, with 15 bases between the two germline ends. The CDR3 coding sequence is TGCGCCAGCAGCTCGGGCCTAAGGGGAACCTACGAGCAGTACTTC. This gives the protein CASSSGLRGTYEQYF.

This chain uses TRBV20-1 with TRBJ2-1, with D perhaps matching TRBD1 or TRBD2 (6 bases each). Germline CDR1 DFQATT, CDR2 SNEGSKA (reference sequence). The CDR3 consists of 12 residues. The V end was cut by 3 bases, the J end by 8 bases, with 11 bases between. CDR3 sequence: CSARPGGYEQFF. For the CDR3, the DNA is TGCAGTGCTAGGCCCGGGGGCTATGAGCAGTTCTTC.

This clonotype has only a few counts. V is TRBV7-3 and J is TRBJ2-2; 8 positions agree with TRBD2. Looked up from germline, CDR1 is SGHTA and CDR2 is FQGTGA. This CDR3 contains 13 residues. The V gene end was trimmed by 4 bases and the J gene end by 7 bases; junction bases not matched to a gene: 2. The CDR3, as DNA: TGTGCCAGCAGCTCAGCGGGGGACGGGGAGCTGTTTTTT. Translation: CASSSAGDGELFF.

This clonotype has just a few counts. The V call is TRBV7-9, the J call TRBJ1-1; D is ambiguous. Germline loops: CDR1 SEHNR, CDR2 FQNEAQ (reference sequence). The CDR3 length is 13 residues. The V and J ends lost 5 bases and 3 bases respectively, with 10 bases between them. The chain's CDR3 is CASSQTGHTEAFF. Written as DNA, the CDR3 is TGTGCCAGCAGCCAGACTGGACACACTGAAGCTTTCTTT.

This sequence joins TRBV11-2 and TRBJ2-5; 7 nucleotides match TRBD2. The length of the CDR3 is 15 residues. The V gene end was trimmed by 4 bases and the J gene end by 3 bases; junction bases not matched to a gene: 8. Per the germline V gene, CDR1 is SGHAT and CDR2 is FQNNGV. CDR3 bases: TGTGCCAGCAGCTGGATCGGGACTACGGAAGAGACCCAGTACTTC. Translating it yields CASSWIGTTEETQYF.

The rearrangement joins TRBV11-2 to TRBJ2-5; 9 bases line up with TRBD2. The J segment lost 2 bases and the V segment lost 5 bases, leaving 6 bases of the junction unmatched. Looked up from germline, CDR1 is SGHAT and CDR2 is FQNNGV. This CDR3 comprises 15 residues. This CDR3 is CASSPWTSAQETQYF. The CDR3 DNA sequence: TGTGCCAGCAGCCCGTGGACTAGCGCACAAGAGACCCAGTACTTC. The variable domain in full, with the rest retrieved from reference TRBV11-2 and TRBJ2-5, is EAGVAQSPRYKIIEKRQSVAFWCNPISGHATLYWYQQILGQGPKLLIQFQNNGVVDDSQLPKDRFSAERLKGVDSTLKIQPAKLEDSAVYLCASSPWTSAQETQYFGPGTRLLVL.

The chain carries TRBV2 and TRBJ2-7; 8 bases are a match to TRBD1. Trimming at V came to 9 bases and at J to 2 bases, leaving 6 bases not matched to a gene. Germline V CDR1 and CDR2: SNHLY, FYNNEI. The CDR3 consists of 13 residues. The CDR3: CARSGTGPYEQYF. DNA of the CDR3: TGTGCCAGATCCGGGACAGGACCCTACGAGCAGTACTTC. The whole variable domain, filled in from reference TRBV2 and TRBJ2-7, reads EPEVTQTPSHQVTQMGQEVILRCVPISNHLYFYWYRQILGQKVEFLVSFYNNEISEKSEIFDDQFSVERPDGSNFTLKIRSTKLEDSAMYFCARSGTGPYEQYFGPGTRLTVT.

This clonotype was observed many times. This chain links TRBV28 with TRBJ2-7; 10 bases are a match to TRBD1. The CDR3 is 15 amino acids. Germline CDR1 is MDHEN and CDR2 is SYDVKM. The V gene end was trimmed by 6 bases and the J gene end by 2 bases; junction bases not matched to a gene: 7. This CDR3 reads CASRSPGTGAYEQYF. CDR3 nucleotide sequence: TGTGCCAGCAGGTCACCCGGGACAGGGGCCTACGAGCAGTACTTC.

The table lists this clonotype with a few counts. The chain uses TRBV2 and TRBJ1-1; D unclear. V was clipped by 5 bases and J by 0 bases, with 13 bases between them. CDR3 size: 15 residues. The germline V gene encodes CDR1 SNHLY and CDR2 FYNNEI. The CDR3: CASSRRVTMNTEAFF. CDR3 bases: TGTGCCAGCAGTCGTCGGGTGACGATGAACACTGAAGCTTTCTTT.

The rearrangement uses TRBV5-1 and TRBJ1-5; D ambiguous. Trimming left V 2 bases short and J 0 bases short, with 6 bases between. This CDR3 contains 14 residues. Germline CDR1 is SGHRS and CDR2 is YFSETQ. The CDR3 region is CASSFGDSNQPQHF. The CDR3 coding sequence is TGCGCCAGCAGCTTCGGAGATAGCAATCAGCCCCAGCATTTT.

Of note for this clonotype: This may arise from a read error, as a much more abundant clone is one base away. The chain recombines TRBV3-1 with TRBJ2-1, with D hard to call. Germline V CDR1 and CDR2: LGHDT, YNNKEL (reference sequence). V lost 6 bases and J lost 2, with 17 bases in between. The CDR3 is 16 residues long. Written as DNA, the CDR3 is TGTGCCAGCAGACAAAGGTCACTGTTTACCTACAATGAGCAGTTCTTC. Encoded protein: CASRQRSLFTYNEQFF.

This rearrangement joins TRBV20-1 to TRBJ1-2; D gene ambiguous. This CDR3 region has 10 residues. Per the germline V gene, CDR1 is DFQATT and CDR2 is SNEGSKA (reference sequence). V gave up 3 bases and J gave up 5 bases, with 4 bases separating them. The CDR3 DNA follows: TGCAGTGCTAGCGCGTATGGCTACACCTTC. It yields the protein CSASAYGYTF.

This clonotype turned up a few times. The rearrangement joins TRBV11-3 to TRBJ2-7, with D possibly TRBD1 on 5 matching bases. CDR1 is SGHNT, CDR2 YENEEA, per germline. The CDR3 contains 15 residues. The V end lost 3 bases, the J end lost 3 bases, and 15 bases lay between the germline ends. CDR3 loop: CASSLGQINNYEQYF. In DNA form, the CDR3 reads TGTGCCAGCAGCTTGGGGCAGATTAATAACTACGAGCAGTACTTC.

This clonotype was found many times. J is TRBJ2-7 and V is TRBV5-1; 9 positions agree with TRBD2. V was pared by 4 bases and J by 4 bases, with 9 bases of the junction left unmatched. CDR1 is SGHRS, CDR2 YFSETQ, per germline. CDR3 length equals 15 residues. CDR3 amino acids: CASSLAGGPLYEQYF. In DNA, the CDR3 is TGCGCCAGCAGCCTCGCGGGGGGGCCTTTGTACGAGCAGTACTTC.

This clonotype showed up just a few times. The V call is TRBV3-1, the J call TRBJ2-2; unclear D gene. This CDR3 spans 10 amino acids. In germline, CDR1 is LGHDT, CDR2 YNNKEL (reference sequence). V lost 3 bases, J lost 8 bases, and 1 base lay in between. The CDR3 bases are TGTGCCAGCAGCCAGGGGGAGCTGTTTTTT. Residues: CASSQGELFF.

The sample holds many counts of this clonotype. J is TRBJ2-6 and V is TRBV7-2, with a tentative D call TRBD2 (6 bases). The CDR3 has 15 amino acids. V lost 3 bases, J lost 4 bases, and 10 bases lay in between. From germline, CDR1 is SGHTA and CDR2 FQGNSA. CDR3: CASSLEGTGANVLTF. The DNA for the CDR3 is TGTGCCAGCAGCTTGGAGGGAACCGGGGCCAACGTCCTGACTTTC.

The J gene is TRBJ2-3, the V gene TRBV21-1; whether TRBD2, the table's D call, matches the DNA was not checked. TRBV21-1 is annotated as a pseudogene. There are 18 residues in the CDR3. CDR3 amino acids: CASSKGKGAEPPTDTQYF. CDR3 in DNA: TGTGCCAGCAGCAAAGGGAAGGGAGCGGAGCCTCCCACAGATACGCAGTATTTT.

This clonotype occurred a few times. This chain connects TRBV11-2 to TRBJ2-6; D not resolved. The V end was cut by 5 bases, the J end by 2 bases, with 13 bases between. The CDR3 consists of 16 residues. Germline V gives CDR1 SGHAT, CDR2 FQNNGV. DNA of the CDR3: TGTGCCAGCAGCCCGGAGAGGCAACCTGGGGCCAACGTCCTGACTTTC. Translated, it gives CASSPERQPGANVLTF.